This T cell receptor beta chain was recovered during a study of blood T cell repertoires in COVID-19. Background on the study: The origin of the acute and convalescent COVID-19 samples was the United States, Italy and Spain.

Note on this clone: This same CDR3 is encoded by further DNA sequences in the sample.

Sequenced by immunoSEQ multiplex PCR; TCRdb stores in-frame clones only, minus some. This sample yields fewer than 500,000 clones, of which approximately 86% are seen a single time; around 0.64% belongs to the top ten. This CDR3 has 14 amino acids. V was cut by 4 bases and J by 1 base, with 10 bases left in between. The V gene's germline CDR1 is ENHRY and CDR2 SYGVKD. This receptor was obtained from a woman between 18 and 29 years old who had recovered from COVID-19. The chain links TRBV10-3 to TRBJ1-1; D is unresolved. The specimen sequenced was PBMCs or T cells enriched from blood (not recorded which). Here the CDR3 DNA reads TGTGCCATCAGTGTCGGTCAGGAGAACACTGAAGCTTTCTTT. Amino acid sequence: CAISVGQENTEAFF.